This is a list of T cell receptor beta chains from one sample in a study of graft-versus-host responses after intestinal transplantation. No cognate antigen is known for these TCRs. Generated by immunoSEQ multiplex PCR, the TCRdb table keeps only in-frame clones and is missing some. There are approximately 93,000 clones in the sample; just under 95% occur only once, and approximately 0.07% lies in the top ten. This sample comprised unstimulated CD8+ T cells sorted from spleen or lymph node cells, obtained before transplant. These TCRs come from a human donor who was the organ donor for an intestinal transplant. Both conserved end residues are part of each CDR3. The order of the fields is D gene, CDR3 length, V gene, J gene, clone size, CDR3 DNA, CDR3 protein. The D gene is left open where the match is weak. Clone size is stated in some rows and not others, as once, few, many or a class when expanded.

D: NA
length: 14
V: TRBV4-1
J: TRBJ1-3
size: few
DNA: TGCGCCAGCAGCCAAGTTAGGGGATCGGACACCATATATTTT
CDR3: CASSQVRGSDTIYF

D: TRBD1
length: 16
V: TRBV5-6
J: TRBJ1-1
size: NA
DNA: TGTGCCAGCAGCCCCGTAAGACAGGGTATTTTTGCTGAAGCTTTCTTT
CDR3: CASSPVRQGIFAEAFF

D: NA
length: 18
V: TRBV10-3
J: TRBJ2-7
size: once
DNA: TGTGCCATCAGTGAGGTAGTACAGAAGGCGCGAGGGAGGTACGAGCAGTACTTC
CDR3: CAISEVVQKARGRYEQYF

D: NA
length: 15
V: TRBV5-1
J: TRBJ1-2
size: NA
DNA: TGCGCCAGCAGCTTTCACGGGGAACTTAACTATGGCTACACCTTC
CDR3: CASSFHGELNYGYTF

D: TRBD1
length: 16
V: TRBV19
J: TRBJ1-1
size: once
DNA: TGTGCCAGTAGTATACTCGGACAGGGGAGAAACACTGAAGCTTTCTTT
CDR3: CASSILGQGRNTEAFF

D: NA
length: 14
V: TRBV11-2
J: TRBJ2-7
size: few
DNA: TGTGCCAGCAGCGTCCCTGGGCTTACCTACGAGCAGTACTTC
CDR3: CASSVPGLTYEQYF

D: TRBD2
length: 16
V: TRBV7-6
J: TRBJ2-1
size: NA
DNA: TGTGCCAGCAGCATTAAGGTAGCGGGGGGTCGCAATGAGCAGTTCTTC
CDR3: CASSIKVAGGRNEQFF

D: NA
length: 13
V: TRBV19
J: TRBJ2-7
size: NA
DNA: TGTGCCAGTAGTTTAGCGGCGGGAAACGAGCAGTACTTC
CDR3: CASSLAAGNEQYF

D: NA
length: 14
V: TRBV6-5
J: TRBJ1-5
size: NA
DNA: TGTGCCAGCAGCTATTCCACCACCCACCAGCCCCAGCATTTT
CDR3: CASSYSTTHQPQHF

D: TRBD1
length: 16
V: TRBV9
J: TRBJ2-5
size: NA
DNA: TGTGCCAGCAGCGTAGCTAGGACAGGTCGACAAGAGACCCAGTACTTC
CDR3: CASSVARTGRQETQYF

D: TRBD1
length: 15
V: TRBV28
J: TRBJ1-1
size: once
DNA: TGTGCCAGCAGTCCTCCCGGGACAGGCAACACTGAAGCTTTCTTT
CDR3: CASSPPGTGNTEAFF

D: TRBD2
length: 18
V: TRBV4-1
J: TRBJ2-7
size: NA
DNA: TGCGCCAGCAGCCAAAAACCTCGACTAGCGGGGGGGCCCGCCGAGCAGTACTTC
CDR3: CASSQKPRLAGGPAEQYF

D: NA
length: 11
V: TRBV29-1
J: TRBJ1-2
size: NA
DNA: TGCAGCGTAGGGACTGACTATGGCTACACCTTC
CDR3: CSVGTDYGYTF

D: TRBD1
length: 15
V: TRBV5-4
J: TRBJ1-4
size: NA
DNA: TGTGCCAGCAGCTTGGCGGGACAGGGAGGAGAAAAACTGTTTTTT
CDR3: CASSLAGQGGEKLFF

D: NA
length: 14
V: TRBV6-5
J: TRBJ2-2
size: NA
DNA: TGTGCCAGCACCGTGAGCGGGAACACCGGGGAGCTGTTTTTT
CDR3: CASTVSGNTGELFF

D: TRBD2
length: 18
V: TRBV30
J: TRBJ2-7
size: NA
DNA: TGTGCCTGGAGTGCCGTGGGCGATAGGCGGGAGATGCCCTACGAGCAGTACTTC
CDR3: CAWSAVGDRREMPYEQYF

D: NA
length: 17
V: TRBV19
J: TRBJ2-7
size: NA
DNA: TGTGCCAGTAGTATCGATTTCATCGGGGATCCGGCCTACGAGCAGTACTTC
CDR3: CASSIDFIGDPAYEQYF

D: NA
length: 16
V: TRBV28
J: TRBJ1-5
size: NA
DNA: TGTGCCAGCGGGGGAGCCGGACAGCTTAGCAATCAGCCCCAGCATTTT
CDR3: CASGGAGQLSNQPQHF

D: NA
length: 14
V: TRBV7-7
J: TRBJ2-2
size: NA
DNA: TGTGCTAGCAGCCTACAGGGATCCACCGGGGAGCTGTTTTTT
CDR3: CASSLQGSTGELFF

D: NA
length: 14
V: TRBV28
J: TRBJ1-4
size: NA
DNA: TGTGCCAGCAGTGTAGACAGCTATAATGAAAAACTGTTTTTT
CDR3: CASSVDSYNEKLFF

D: TRBD1
length: 14
V: TRBV28
J: TRBJ1-2
size: NA
DNA: TGTGCCAGCAGTTTAAGGACAGGGTTCGGTGGCTACACCTTC
CDR3: CASSLRTGFGGYTF

D: TRBD2
length: 16
V: TRBV28
J: TRBJ2-1
size: NA
DNA: TGTGCCAGCAGTTTTATCGGGGGGGGCCTTTTGCATGAGCAGTTCTTC
CDR3: CASSFIGGGLLHEQFF

D: NA
length: 15
V: TRBV6-5
J: TRBJ1-6
size: NA
DNA: TGTGCCAGCAGTTTCGATTCGCTCGGTAATTCACCCCTCCACTTT
CDR3: CASSFDSLGNSPLHF

D: NA
length: 15
V: TRBV15
J: TRBJ1-4
size: NA
DNA: TGTGCCACCAGCAGAGATTTACAGCATAATGAAAAACTGTTTTTT
CDR3: CATSRDLQHNEKLFF

D: NA
length: 15
V: TRBV27
J: TRBJ1-2
size: NA
DNA: TGTGCCAGCAGTTTAACATATGCTGGCCACTATGGCTACACCTTC
CDR3: CASSLTYAGHYGYTF

D: TRBD2
length: 16
V: TRBV4-1
J: TRBJ2-7
size: once
DNA: TGCGCCAGCAGCCAGATCCTGCTAGCGGGGGCCTACGAGCAGTACTTC
CDR3: CASSQILLAGAYEQYF

D: TRBD2
length: 15
V: TRBV9
J: TRBJ2-3
size: once
DNA: TGTGCCAGCAGCGTAGGACTAGCGGGCACAGATACGCAGTATTTT
CDR3: CASSVGLAGTDTQYF

D: NA
length: 15
V: TRBV11-2
J: TRBJ2-2
size: NA
DNA: TGTGCCAGCAGCTTAAAGGAGTTTTCAACCGGGGAGCTGTTTTTT
CDR3: CASSLKEFSTGELFF

D: NA
length: 16
V: TRBV7-8
J: TRBJ2-7
size: NA
DNA: TGTGCCAGCAGCTTTGAGACTGGTTCTTTCTCCTACGAGCAGTACTTC
CDR3: CASSFETGSFSYEQYF

D: NA
length: 17
V: TRBV4-1
J: TRBJ2-5
size: NA
DNA: TGCGCCAGCAGCGGGTGGGGGCAAGGGAGGGTACAAGAGACCCAGTACTTC
CDR3: CASSGWGQGRVQETQYF

D: NA
length: 13
V: TRBV2
J: TRBJ2-5
size: once
DNA: TGTGCCAGCAGGCCCACAGGGAGAGAGACCCAGTACTTC
CDR3: CASRPTGRETQYF

D: NA
length: 14
V: TRBV7-9
J: TRBJ2-7
size: once
DNA: TGTGCCAGCAGCTCACGACAGCCCTTCTACGAGCAGTACTTC
CDR3: CASSSRQPFYEQYF

D: TRBD2
length: 17
V: TRBV7-3
J: TRBJ2-3
size: NA
DNA: TGTGCCAGCAGCTTTGGACTAGCGGGGGCCTCCACAGATACGCAGTATTTT
CDR3: CASSFGLAGASTDTQYF

D: TRBD2
length: 17
V: TRBV27
J: TRBJ2-7
size: NA
DNA: TGTGCCAGCAGTTTGGTCGCTAGCGGGGTCCCACCCTACGAGCAGTACTTC
CDR3: CASSLVASGVPPYEQYF

D: NA
length: 16
V: TRBV7-9
J: TRBJ1-2
size: NA
DNA: TGTGCCAGCAGCTTAGGGCCCCAGGGGCCGAACTATGGCTACACCTTC
CDR3: CASSLGPQGPNYGYTF

D: TRBD2
length: 17
V: TRBV28
J: TRBJ2-1
size: NA
DNA: TGTGCCAGCAGTTTCGTAGCGGGGGGACTGACCTACAATGAGCAGTTCTTC
CDR3: CASSFVAGGLTYNEQFF

D: TRBD2
length: 13
V: TRBV9
J: TRBJ2-3
size: NA
DNA: TGTGCCAGCAACGGCGGGGGGGCAGATACGCAGTATTTT
CDR3: CASNGGGADTQYF

D: NA
length: 16
V: TRBV11-2
J: TRBJ2-1
size: NA
DNA: TGTGCCAGCAGCCACACAGGCAGGGTACCCTACAATGAGCAGTTCTTC
CDR3: CASSHTGRVPYNEQFF

D: NA
length: 16
V: TRBV28
J: TRBJ2-3
size: NA
DNA: TGTGCCAGCAGTTTTAACAGGGCGCTATCCACAGATACGCAGTATTTT
CDR3: CASSFNRALSTDTQYF

D: TRBD2
length: 16
V: TRBV10-3
J: TRBJ2-2
size: NA
DNA: TGTGCCAGCGCGGAGACTAGCGGGGGAAACACCGGGGAGCTGTTTTTT
CDR3: CASAETSGGNTGELFF

D: TRBD2
length: 15
V: TRBV4-1
J: TRBJ2-7
size: few
DNA: TGCGCCAGCAGCCAAGAAAGCGGGGGGCGGTACGAGCAGTACTTC
CDR3: CASSQESGGRYEQYF

D: NA
length: 12
V: TRBV10-1
J: TRBJ2-3
size: NA
DNA: TGCGCCAGCAGTTCCCCCAAAGATACGCAGTATTTT
CDR3: CASSSPKDTQYF

D: NA
length: 15
V: TRBV6-5
J: TRBJ2-7
size: NA
DNA: TGTGCCAGCAGTCCCAAATACTACGGAGCGTACGAGCAGTACTTC
CDR3: CASSPKYYGAYEQYF

D: TRBD2
length: 15
V: TRBV13
J: TRBJ2-3
size: NA
DNA: TGTGCCAGCAGCTCAAAACTAGCGGGACGGGATACGCAGTATTTT
CDR3: CASSSKLAGRDTQYF

D: NA
length: 13
V: TRBV7-6
J: TRBJ1-2
size: NA
DNA: TGTGCCAGCAGCTCCAGGGAATTTGATGGCTACACCTTC
CDR3: CASSSREFDGYTF

D: TRBD2
length: 15
V: TRBV28
J: TRBJ2-1
size: once
DNA: TGTGCCAGCAGTTACCTCACTAGCGGGAGGTTTGAGCAGTTCTTC
CDR3: CASSYLTSGRFEQFF